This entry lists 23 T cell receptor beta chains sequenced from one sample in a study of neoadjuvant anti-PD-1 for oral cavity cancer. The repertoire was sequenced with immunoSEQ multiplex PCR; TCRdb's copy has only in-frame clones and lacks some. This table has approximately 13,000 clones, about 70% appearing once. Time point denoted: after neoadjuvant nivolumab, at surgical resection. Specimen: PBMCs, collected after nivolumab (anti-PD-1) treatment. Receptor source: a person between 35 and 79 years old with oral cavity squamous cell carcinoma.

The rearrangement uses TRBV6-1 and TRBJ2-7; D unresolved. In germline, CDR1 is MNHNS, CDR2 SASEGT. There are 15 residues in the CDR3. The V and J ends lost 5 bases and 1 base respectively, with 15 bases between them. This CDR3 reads CASSPKTIYSYEQYF. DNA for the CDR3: TGTGCCAGCAGTCCCAAGACCATCTATTCCTACGAGCAGTACTTC.

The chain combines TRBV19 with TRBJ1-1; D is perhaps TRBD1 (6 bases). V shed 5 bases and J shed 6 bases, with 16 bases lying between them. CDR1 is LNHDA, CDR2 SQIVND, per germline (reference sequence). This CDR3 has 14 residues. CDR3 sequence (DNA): TGTGCCAGTAGTCATGTTACAGGGACGGCTGAAGCTTTCTTT. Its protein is CASSHVTGTAEAFF.

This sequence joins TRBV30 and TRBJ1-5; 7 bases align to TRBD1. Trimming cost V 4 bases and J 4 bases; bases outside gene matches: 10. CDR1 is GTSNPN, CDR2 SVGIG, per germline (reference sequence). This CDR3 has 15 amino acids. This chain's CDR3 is CAWTLPGQRNQPQHF. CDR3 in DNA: TGTGCCTGGACCCTTCCGGGACAGAGGAATCAGCCCCAGCATTTT.

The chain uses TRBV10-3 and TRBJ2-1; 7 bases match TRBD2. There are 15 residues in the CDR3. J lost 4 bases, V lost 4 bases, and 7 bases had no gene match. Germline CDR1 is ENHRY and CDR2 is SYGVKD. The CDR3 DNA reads TGTGCCATCAGTGGTGGGCGGGAGAGTTACAATGAGCAGTTCTTC. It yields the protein CAISGGRESYNEQFF.

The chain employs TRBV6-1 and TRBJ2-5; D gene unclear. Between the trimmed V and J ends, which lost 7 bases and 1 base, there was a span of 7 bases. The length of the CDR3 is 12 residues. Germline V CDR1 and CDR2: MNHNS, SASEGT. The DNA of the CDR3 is TGTGCCAGCACGCCAGCCCAAGAGACCCAGTACTTC. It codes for CASTPAQETQYF.

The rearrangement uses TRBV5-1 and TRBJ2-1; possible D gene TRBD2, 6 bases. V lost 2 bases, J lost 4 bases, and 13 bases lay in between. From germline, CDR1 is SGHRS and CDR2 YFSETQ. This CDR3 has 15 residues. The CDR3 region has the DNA TGCGCCAGCAGCTTAGGTGGAGGGTCTTACAATGAGCAGTTCTTC. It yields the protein CASSLGGGSYNEQFF.

CDR3 in DNA: TGTGCCAGCAGTTTCAGGGGGGGGCTCACAGATACGCAGTATTTT. Amino acids: CASSFRGGLTDTQYF. The rearrangement links TRBV6-5 to TRBJ2-3; D is tentatively TRBD1 or TRBD2 (7 bases each). V shed 4 bases and J shed 2 bases, with 13 bases lying between them. CDR1 and CDR2 (germline): MNHEY, SVGAGI. The CDR3 sequence is 15 residues long.

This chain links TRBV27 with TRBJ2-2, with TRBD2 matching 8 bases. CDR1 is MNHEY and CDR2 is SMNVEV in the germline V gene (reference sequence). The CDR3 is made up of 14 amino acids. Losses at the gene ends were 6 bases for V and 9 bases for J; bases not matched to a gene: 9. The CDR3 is CASRLSGDGRELFF. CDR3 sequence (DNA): TGTGCCAGCAGGCTTAGCGGGGATGGGAGGGAGCTGTTTTTT.

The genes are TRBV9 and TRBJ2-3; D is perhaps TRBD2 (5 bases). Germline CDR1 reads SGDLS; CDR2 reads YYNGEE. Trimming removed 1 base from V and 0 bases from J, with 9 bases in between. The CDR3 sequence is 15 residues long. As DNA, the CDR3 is TGTGCCAGCAGCGTATTCGCGGGCAGCACAGATACGCAGTATTTT. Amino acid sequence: CASSVFAGSTDTQYF.

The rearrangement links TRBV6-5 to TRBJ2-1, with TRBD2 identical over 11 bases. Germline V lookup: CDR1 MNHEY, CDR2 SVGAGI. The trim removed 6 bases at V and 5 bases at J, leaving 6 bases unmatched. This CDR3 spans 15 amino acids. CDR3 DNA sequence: TGTGCCAGCAGCCTTACTAGCGGGAGTAACAATGAGCAGTTCTTC. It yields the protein CASSLTSGSNNEQFF.

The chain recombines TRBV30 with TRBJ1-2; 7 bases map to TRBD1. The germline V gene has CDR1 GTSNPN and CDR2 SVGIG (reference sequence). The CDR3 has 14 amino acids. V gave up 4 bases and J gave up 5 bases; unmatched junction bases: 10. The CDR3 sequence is CAWIPGDRLYGYTF. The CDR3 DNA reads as TGTGCCTGGATACCTGGGGACAGATTATATGGCTACACCTTC.

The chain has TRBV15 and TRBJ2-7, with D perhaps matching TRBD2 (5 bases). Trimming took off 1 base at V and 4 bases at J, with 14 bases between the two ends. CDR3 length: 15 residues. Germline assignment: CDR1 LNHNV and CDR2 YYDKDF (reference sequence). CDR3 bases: TGTGCCACCAGCAGAGGAGCTGGCGGCGGGTACGAGCAGTACTTC. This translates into CATSRGAGGGYEQYF.

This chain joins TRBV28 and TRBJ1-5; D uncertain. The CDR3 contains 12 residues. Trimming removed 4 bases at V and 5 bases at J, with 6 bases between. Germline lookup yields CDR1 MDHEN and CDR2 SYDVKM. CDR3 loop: CASSSGYQPQHF. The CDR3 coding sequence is TGTGCCAGCAGTTCGGGTTATCAGCCCCAGCATTTT. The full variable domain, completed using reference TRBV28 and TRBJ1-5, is DVKVTQSSRYLVKRTGEKVFLECVQDMDHENMFWYRQDPGLGLRLIYFSYDVKMKEKGDIPEGYSVSREKKERFSLILESASTNQTSMYLCASSSGYQPQHFGDGTRLSIL.

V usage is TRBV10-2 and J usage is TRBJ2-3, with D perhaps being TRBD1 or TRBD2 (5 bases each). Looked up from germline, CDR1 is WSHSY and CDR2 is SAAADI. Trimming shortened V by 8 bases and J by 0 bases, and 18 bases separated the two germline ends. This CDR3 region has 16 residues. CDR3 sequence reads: CASLDGTKRSTDTQYF. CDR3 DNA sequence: TGCGCCAGCCTTGATGGGACCAAACGTAGCACAGATACGCAGTATTTT.

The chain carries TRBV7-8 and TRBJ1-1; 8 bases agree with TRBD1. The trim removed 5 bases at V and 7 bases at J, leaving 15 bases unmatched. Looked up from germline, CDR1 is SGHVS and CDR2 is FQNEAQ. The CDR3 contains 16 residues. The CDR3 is CASSAMGPWTGSEAFF. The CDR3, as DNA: TGTGCCAGCAGCGCAATGGGTCCTTGGACAGGGAGTGAAGCTTTCTTT.

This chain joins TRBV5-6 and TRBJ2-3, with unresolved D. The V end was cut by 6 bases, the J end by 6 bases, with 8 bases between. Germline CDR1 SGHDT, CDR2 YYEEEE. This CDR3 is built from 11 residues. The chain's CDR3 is CASTLGDTQYF. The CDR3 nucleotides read TGTGCCAGCACGTTGGGGGATACGCAGTATTTT.

This chain's CDR3 is CASSPSLNRDRGWINYGYTF. For the CDR3, the DNA is TGTGCCAGCAGTCCGTCTCTCAACCGGGACAGGGGGTGGATCAACTATGGCTACACCTTC. This chain connects TRBV27 to TRBJ1-2; 11 bases are a match to TRBD1. Germline loops: CDR1 MNHEY, CDR2 SMNVEV (reference sequence). The CDR3 extends over 20 amino acids. V lost 5 bases and J lost 2; bases outside the gene matches: 19.

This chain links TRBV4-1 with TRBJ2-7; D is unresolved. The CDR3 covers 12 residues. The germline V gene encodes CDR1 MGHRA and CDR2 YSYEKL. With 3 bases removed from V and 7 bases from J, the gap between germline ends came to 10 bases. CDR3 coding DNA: TGCGCCAGCAGCCAGGCATTAGGGGAGCAGTACTTC. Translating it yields CASSQALGEQYF.

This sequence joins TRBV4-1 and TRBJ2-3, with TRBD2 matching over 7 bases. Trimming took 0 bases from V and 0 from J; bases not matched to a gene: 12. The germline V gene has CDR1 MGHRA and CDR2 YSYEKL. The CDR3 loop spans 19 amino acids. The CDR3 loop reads CASSQEGIGRAGSTDTQYF. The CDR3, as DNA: TGCGCCAGCAGCCAAGAAGGGATTGGGCGAGCGGGGAGCACAGATACGCAGTATTTT.

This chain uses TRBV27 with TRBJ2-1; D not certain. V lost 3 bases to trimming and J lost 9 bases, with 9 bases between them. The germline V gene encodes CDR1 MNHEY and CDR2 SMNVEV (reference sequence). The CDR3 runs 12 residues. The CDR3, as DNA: TGTGCCAGCAGTTTTGACGGGTTTGAGCAGTTCTTC. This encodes CASSFDGFEQFF.

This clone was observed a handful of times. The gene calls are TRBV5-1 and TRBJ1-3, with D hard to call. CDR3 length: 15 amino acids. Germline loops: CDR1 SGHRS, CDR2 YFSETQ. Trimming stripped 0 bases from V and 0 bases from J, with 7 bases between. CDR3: CASSLAAASGNTIYF. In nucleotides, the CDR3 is TGCGCCAGCAGCTTGGCAGCCGCCTCTGGAAACACCATATATTTT. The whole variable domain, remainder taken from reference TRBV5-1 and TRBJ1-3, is KAGVTQTPRYLIKTRGQQVTLSCSPISGHRSVSWYQQTPGQGLQFLFEYFSETQRNKGNFPGRFSGRQFSNSRSEMNVSTLELGDSALYLCASSLAAASGNTIYFGEGSWLTVV.

CDR3 sequence reads: CASSLLTSGSYNEQFF. The CDR3, as DNA: TGTGCCAGCAGCCTCCTGACTAGCGGATCCTACAATGAGCAGTTCTTC. The V gene is TRBV14, the J gene TRBJ2-1; 9 positions agree with TRBD2. Looked up from germline, CDR1 is SGHDN and CDR2 is FVKESK. The CDR3 runs 16 residues. Trimming cost V 4 bases and J 1 base; bases outside gene matches: 5.

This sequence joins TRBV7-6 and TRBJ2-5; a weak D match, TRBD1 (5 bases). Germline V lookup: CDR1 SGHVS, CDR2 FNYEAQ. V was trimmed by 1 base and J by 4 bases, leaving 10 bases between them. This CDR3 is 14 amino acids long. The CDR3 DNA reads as TGTGCCAGCAGCTTAGGGGGCCGGACAGAGACCCAGTACTTC. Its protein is CASSLGGRTETQYF.